These 22 T cell receptor beta chains originate from one sample sequenced in a study of response to subunit inactivated influenza vaccine. TCRdb passed the RT-PCR reads through MiXCR, listing each CDR3 protein once. Of fewer than 600,000 distinct CDR3 sequences in the sample, approximately 7.8% were seen once. This specimen was PBMCs from blood, taken around 25 months after vaccination. These receptor sequences come from a man in his fifties or sixties who received an inactivated influenza vaccine.

V and J are TRBV7-6 and TRBJ2-7, with D possibly being TRBD1 (6 bases). The CDR3 has 15 residues. Germline loops: CDR1 SGHVS, CDR2 FNYEAQ. The V gene lost 4 bases and the J gene lost 0 bases, with 13 bases spanning the gap. The CDR3 region is CASSWRQEPSYEQYF. CDR3 bases: TGTGCCAGCAGCTGGAGACAGGAGCCCTCCTACGAGCAGTACTTC.

This clonotype showed up many times. The chain employs TRBV3-1 and TRBJ2-1; 8 nucleotides align to TRBD2. The CDR3 length is 13 residues. The germline gives CDR1 LGHDT, CDR2 YNNKEL (reference sequence). Trimming removed 3 bases from V and 9 bases from J; junction bases left unmatched: 4. The CDR3 is CASSQGLVGEQFF. The CDR3 coding sequence is TGTGCCAGCAGCCAGGGACTAGTTGGTGAGCAGTTCTTC.

This clonotype was found a few times. The chain has TRBV20-1 and TRBJ2-3, with D hard to call. The length of the CDR3 is 13 residues. The V end was cut by 5 bases, the J end by 2 bases, with 11 bases between. Looked up from germline, CDR1 is DFQATT and CDR2 is SNEGSKA (reference sequence). CDR3 region: CSARRHVTDTQYF. In DNA, the CDR3 is TGCAGTGCTCGCAGACATGTCACAGATACGCAGTATTTT.

This clonotype was recorded at least ten times. The rearrangement links TRBV12-5 to TRBJ1-5; TRBD1 is a possible D gene (6 bases). In germline, CDR1 is LGHNT, CDR2 FRNRAP. Trimming took off 2 bases at V and 1 base at J, with 12 bases between the two ends. The CDR3 consists of 16 residues. Here the CDR3 DNA reads TGTGCTAGTGGTTTGTTGGACAGTGGAAGCAATCAGCCCCAGCATTTT. This codes for CASGLLDSGSNQPQHF.

This clonotype has a count of ten or more. This chain links TRBV20-1 with TRBJ1-5, with 10 bases fitting TRBD1. CDR3 length equals 16 residues. Trimming cost V 1 base and J 4 bases; bases outside gene matches: 7. Germline V gene sequence: CDR1 DFQATT, CDR2 SNEGSKA (reference sequence). The CDR3 sequence is CSARGPGQGINQPQHF. For the CDR3, the DNA is TGCAGTGCTAGAGGGCCGGGACAGGGGATTAATCAGCCCCAGCATTTT.

The V and J genes are TRBV29-1 and TRBJ1-2, with 9 bases matching TRBD1. Germline CDR1 SQVTM, CDR2 ANQGSEA. The CDR3 has 13 amino acids. Trimming at V came to 6 bases and at J to 5 bases, leaving 7 bases not matched to a gene. The CDR3 sequence is CSVGTGTRYGYTF. The CDR3 DNA is TGCAGCGTCGGGACAGGGACCAGATATGGCTACACCTTC.

This clonotype was found a few times. The CDR3 protein is CASSGTGAPYGYTF. CDR3 nucleotides: TGTGCCAGTTCCGGGACAGGGGCCCCCTATGGCTACACCTTC. V and J are TRBV19 and TRBJ1-2, with 10 bases matching TRBD1. Looked up from germline, CDR1 is LNHDA and CDR2 is SQIVND (reference sequence). CDR3 length: 14 amino acids. V gave up 8 bases and J gave up 4 bases; unmatched junction bases: 7. Filled out from reference TRBV19 and TRBJ1-2, the complete variable domain reads DGGITQSPKYLFRKEGQNVTLSCEQNLNHDAMYWYRQDPGQGLRLIYYSQIVNDFQKGDIAEGYSVSREKKESFPLTVTSAQKNPTAFYLCASSGTGAPYGYTFGSGTRLTVV.

The table lists this clonotype with a few counts. The rearrangement links TRBV5-1 to TRBJ2-7, with TRBD2 as a possible D gene (5 bases). The V and J ends lost 3 bases and 7 bases respectively, with 17 bases between them. CDR1 SGHRS and CDR2 YFSETQ come from the germline V gene. This CDR3 is 14 amino acids long. CDR3 nucleotides: TGCGCCAGCAGCTCGGGATCAAGTTCGGGTGAGCAGTACTTC. This encodes CASSSGSSSGEQYF.

This clonotype was picked up a small number of times. The rearrangement joins TRBV20-1 to TRBJ1-6, with 7 bases lining up with TRBD1. This CDR3 spans 12 amino acids. CDR1 DFQATT and CDR2 SNEGSKA come from the germline V gene (reference sequence). With V trimmed by 2 bases and J by 10 bases, 2 bases remained unmatched. The CDR3 bases are TGCAGTGCTAGATTGGGACAGTCACCCCTCCACTTT. This gives the protein CSARLGQSPLHF.

The gene calls are TRBV12-3 or TRBV12-4 and TRBJ2-3, with 7 bases fitting TRBD1. V lost 6 bases, J lost 1 base, and 7 bases stayed unmatched. CDR3 size: 15 residues. CDR3 sequence (DNA): TGTGCCAGCAGCCGTCGACAGGGAGGCACAGATACGCAGTATTTT. Translation: CASSRRQGGTDTQYF.

The table lists this clonotype with many counts. The chain links TRBV7-6 to TRBJ1-1, with 12 bases fitting TRBD1. Trimming removed 5 bases from V and 5 bases from J; junction bases left unmatched: 6. The CDR3 is 15 amino acids. Germline assignment: CDR1 SGHVS and CDR2 FNYEAQ. The CDR3 region has the DNA TGTGCCAGCAGCCCCCGGGACAGGGGGCGAACTGAAGCTTTCTTT. Its translation: CASSPRDRGRTEAFF.

This clonotype was observed a few times. V gene TRBV7-9 combines with J gene TRBJ1-5; 8 bases are shared with TRBD1. From germline, CDR1 is SEHNR and CDR2 FQNEAQ (reference sequence). V lost 6 bases and J lost 4; bases outside the gene matches: 8. The CDR3 has 15 amino acids. Here the CDR3 DNA reads TGTGCCAGCAGTAGGACAGGGCCGGGAAATCAGCCCCAGCATTTT. Its translation is CASSRTGPGNQPQHF.

This clonotype appeared many times. V and J are TRBV5-1 and TRBJ2-3; TRBD2 agrees at 8 bases. V lost 4 bases to trimming and J lost 2 bases; unmatched junction nucleotides: 9. The CDR3 is made up of 16 amino acids. CDR1 SGHRS and CDR2 YFSETQ come from the germline V gene. The CDR3 sequence is CASSPGLVKTTDTQYF. CDR3 DNA: TGCGCCAGCAGCCCGGGACTAGTTAAAACCACAGATACGCAGTATTTT.

Many counts were recorded for this clonotype. The chain is built from TRBV5-1 and TRBJ2-1; D gene unclear. V dropped 3 bases and J dropped 7 bases, with 17 bases sitting between them. The CDR3 is made up of 15 amino acids. Per the germline V gene, CDR1 is SGHRS and CDR2 is YFSETQ. In DNA, the CDR3 is TGCGCCAGCAGCTCCCAGCGTGGAGTATGGAATGAGCAGTTCTTC. Residues: CASSSQRGVWNEQFF.

Note on this clonotype: This may be a read error, as it is one base from a much larger clone. The J gene is TRBJ2-1, the V gene TRBV4-3; D is undetermined. The germline V gene encodes CDR1 LGHNA and CDR2 YSLEER. The CDR3 is made up of 14 amino acids. Trimming took off 2 bases at V and 6 bases at J, with 11 bases between the two ends. CDR3 protein: CASSQYDRINEQFF. The DNA for the CDR3 is TGCGCCAGCAGCCAATACGATAGAATCAATGAGCAGTTCTTC.

This clonotype turned up a few times. The chain employs TRBV25-1 and TRBJ2-1; unclear D gene. The germline V and J ends were trimmed by 2 bases and 8 bases, with 13 bases remaining between them. The CDR3 has 14 residues. Per the germline V gene, CDR1 is MGHDK and CDR2 is SYGVNS. The CDR3 DNA sequence: TGTGCCAGCAGTGAACTGCCTCCGGGCCATGAGCAGTTCTTC. Residues: CASSELPPGHEQFF. Full variable domain (missing parts from reference TRBV25-1 and TRBJ2-1): EADIYQTPRYLVIGTGKKITLECSQTMGHDKMYWYQQDPGMELHLIHYSYGVNSTEKGDLSSESTVSRIRTEHFPLTLESARPSHTSQYLCASSELPPGHEQFFGPGTRLTVL.

This clonotype occurred many times. The chain recombines TRBV6-2 or TRBV6-3 with TRBJ1-5; possible D gene TRBD1, 5 bases. CDR1 is MNHEY, CDR2 SVGEGT, per germline. Trimming removed 5 bases at V and 9 bases at J, with 17 bases between. CDR3 size: 14 residues. This chain's CDR3 is CASSNPGTLGPQHF. In DNA, the CDR3 is TGTGCCAGCAGTAACCCCGGGACCCTGGGGCCCCAGCATTTT.

The table lists this clonotype with a few counts. This chain connects TRBV4-2 to TRBJ2-2; no firm D call. The V and J ends lost 0 bases and 4 bases respectively, with 3 bases between them. This CDR3 comprises 13 residues. Germline V gene lookup returns CDR1 LGHNA and CDR2 YNFKEQ. CDR3 nucleotide sequence: TGTGCCAGCAGCCAAGAATCCACCGGGGAGCTGTTTTTT. This sequence encodes CASSQESTGELFF.

This clonotype came up a few times. The chain couples TRBV20-1 to TRBJ1-6, with TRBD1 matching over 7 bases. This CDR3 has 14 residues. Trimming at V came to 3 bases and at J to 6 bases, leaving 5 bases not matched to a gene. The V gene's germline CDR1 is DFQATT and CDR2 SNEGSKA (reference sequence). The CDR3 DNA reads TGCAGTGCTAGGGAAGGGACAGCTAATTCACCCCTCCACTTT. It yields the protein CSAREGTANSPLHF.

This clonotype showed up just a few times. CDR3: CASSTSQGAFEQYF. In nucleotides, the CDR3 is TGTGCCAGTAGTACGTCCCAGGGGGCGTTCGAGCAGTACTTC. V usage is TRBV19 and J usage is TRBJ2-7, with 8 positions matching TRBD1. The CDR3 loop spans 14 amino acids. Germline values: CDR1 LNHDA, CDR2 SQIVND (reference sequence). Trimming at V came to 4 bases and at J to 6 bases, leaving 8 bases not matched to a gene.

V is TRBV11-2 and J is TRBJ2-3, with no clear D. The germline V and J ends were trimmed by 0 bases and 6 bases, with 4 bases remaining between them. Per germline, CDR1 SGHAT and CDR2 FQNNGV. The CDR3 extends over 12 amino acids. This chain's CDR3 is CASSLERDTQYF. The CDR3 nucleotides read TGTGCCAGCAGCTTAGAACGGGATACGCAGTATTTT.

V is TRBV11-2 and J is TRBJ1-4; 8 bases agree with TRBD1. The CDR3 runs to 15 residues. Per germline, CDR1 SGHAT and CDR2 FQNNGV. Trimming took 0 bases from V and 8 from J; bases not matched to a gene: 5. In DNA, the CDR3 is TGTGCCAGCAGCTTAGAACAGGGGGTTGGAGAAAAACTGTTTTTT. Translating it yields CASSLEQGVGEKLFF.